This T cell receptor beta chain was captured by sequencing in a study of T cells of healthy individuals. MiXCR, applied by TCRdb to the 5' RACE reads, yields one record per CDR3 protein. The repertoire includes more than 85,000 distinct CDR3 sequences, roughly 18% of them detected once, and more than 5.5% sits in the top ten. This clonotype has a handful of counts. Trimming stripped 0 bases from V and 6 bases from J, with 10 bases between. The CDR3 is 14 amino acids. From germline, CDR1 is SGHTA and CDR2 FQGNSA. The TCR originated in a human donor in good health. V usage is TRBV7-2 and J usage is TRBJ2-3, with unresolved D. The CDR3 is CASSLALPWDTQYF. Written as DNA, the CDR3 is TGTGCCAGCAGCTTAGCCTTGCCATGGGATACGCAGTATTTT.